This T cell receptor (beta chain) derives from a study of blood T cell repertoires in COVID-19. Study details: Collection of acute and convalescent COVID-19 samples took place in the United States, Italy and Spain.

CDR1 and CDR2 (germline): SGHRS, YFSETQ. V was trimmed by 3 bases and J by 2 bases, leaving 9 bases between them. The CDR3 has 15 residues. The data were produced by immunoSEQ multiplex PCR, yet TCRdb's version contains in-frame clones alone and is incomplete. Of some 450,000 clones listed, roughly 90% are singletons. Followed longitudinally, the Seattle patients had been enrolled during active infection. The J gene is TRBJ2-6, the V gene TRBV5-1; TRBD1 is a possible D gene (6 bases). This receptor was obtained from a man between 18 and 35 years old with COVID-19, enrolled during active disease. The sample taken for sequencing was peripheral blood. CDR3 sequence: CASSYREPGANVLTF. The CDR3 DNA follows: TGCGCCAGCAGCTACAGGGAACCTGGGGCCAACGTCCTGACTTTC.